A selection of T cell receptor beta chains follows, all from one sample in a study of cytomegalovirus exposure and HLA in healthy donors. Data came from immunoSEQ multiplex PCR; TCRdb stores just in-frame clones and leaves some out. The sample consists of around 150,000 clones, approximately 78% of them appearing once. Sequencing was performed on PBMCs. The origin of the receptors is a male donor in good health and CMV-seropositive. CDR3s include the opening cysteine and the closing phenylalanine or tryptophan. D genes are given only for firm matches. Clone sizes are given selectively: once, few, many, or a class where the clone is expanded.

TRBV5-1	-	TRBD1	TRBJ1-1	CASSLDDRVNTEAFF	TGCGCCAGCAGCTTGGATGACAGGGTGAACACTGAAGCTTTCTTT
TRBV9	-	TRBD1	TRBJ2-2	CASSATGGVGELFF	TGTGCCAGCAGCGCGACAGGGGGCGTCGGGGAGCTGTTTTTT
TRBV6-4	-	TRBD2	TRBJ2-1	CASSGSGGEYNEQFF	TGTGCCAGCAGTGGAAGCGGGGGGGAGTACAATGAGCAGTTCTTC
TRBV14	-	TRBD2	TRBJ2-5	CASSQRRGGPETQYF	TGTGCCAGCAGCCAAAGGCGGGGGGGCCCAGAGACCCAGTACTTC
TRBV1	-	-	TRBJ1-5	CTSSPGQLGVISNQPQHF	TGCACCAGCAGCCCCGGACAGCTCGGGGTCATTAGCAATCAGCCCCAGCATTTT
TRBV27	-	-	TRBJ2-1	CASSPVLVGSYNEQFF	TGTGCCAGCAGTCCCGTACTAGTCGGGTCCTACAATGAGCAGTTCTTC
TRBV6-1	-	-	TRBJ1-2	CASSPQENYGYTF	TGTGCCAGCAGTCCACAGGAGAACTATGGCTACACCTTC
TRBV10-1	-	TRBD2	TRBJ2-3	CASSAGGRGDTQYF	TGCGCCAGCAGTGCGGGGGGTAGAGGAGATACGCAGTATTTT
TRBV10-1	-	TRBD2	TRBJ2-7	CASSEAASGRNEQYF	TGCGCCAGCAGTGAGGCGGCTAGCGGGAGAAACGAGCAGTACTTC
TRBV7-9	-	-	TRBJ2-7	CASSLVRAAAYEQYF	TGTGCCAGCAGCTTAGTCAGGGCTGCAGCCTACGAGCAGTACTTC
TRBV27	-	-	TRBJ2-7	CASSRLGPYEQYF	TGTGCCAGCTCCCGTCTGGGGCCCTACGAGCAGTACTTC
TRBV5-6	few	TRBD1	TRBJ1-2	CASSLYQGAGVGSYTF	TGTGCCAGCAGCTTGTATCAGGGGGCGGGAGTAGGAAGCTACACCTTC
TRBV9	-	TRBD1	TRBJ1-4	CASSVEDGTGYEKLFF	TGTGCCAGCAGCGTAGAGGATGGGACAGGGTATGAAAAACTGTTTTTT
TRBV7-9	-	-	TRBJ2-7	CASSMTDREQYF	TGTGCCAGCAGCATGACCGACAGAGAGCAGTACTTC
TRBV30	-	TRBD2	TRBJ2-3	CAWSGGGAFGDTQYF	TGTGCCTGGAGTGGCGGGGGGGCCTTTGGAGATACGCAGTATTTT
TRBV18	-	TRBD1	TRBJ1-2	CASRGPDYGYTF	TGTGCCAGCAGGGGGCCTGACTATGGCTACACCTTC
TRBV7-2	few	TRBD1	TRBJ1-3	CASSLGGPGTGGNTIYF	TGTGCCAGCAGCTTAGGGGGACCCGGGACAGGGGGAAACACCATATATTTT
TRBV6-4	-	-	TRBJ2-2	CASTGTPNTGELFF	TGTGCCAGTACCGGGACACCCAACACCGGGGAGCTGTTTTTT
TRBV10-3	-	-	TRBJ1-1	CAISDSRVGTEAFF	TGTGCCATCAGTGATTCCAGGGTTGGCACTGAAGCTTTCTTT
TRBV14	once	TRBD1	TRBJ1-2	CASSPDRVLGYTF	TGTGCCAGCAGCCCGGACAGGGTTCTTGGCTACACCTTC
TRBV7-8	-	TRBD1	TRBJ2-2	CASSLGTGFSGELFF	TGTGCCAGCAGCTTAGGGACAGGGTTTAGCGGGGAGCTGTTTTTT
TRBV7-2	-	TRBD1	TRBJ1-2	CASSPRDRDGYTF	TGTGCCAGCAGCCCCCGGGACAGGGACGGCTACACCTTC
TRBV15	-	TRBD1	TRBJ2-2	CATSRGQGNTGELFF	TGTGCCACCAGCAGAGGACAGGGGAACACCGGGGAGCTGTTTTTT
TRBV5-8	-	TRBD1	TRBJ2-1	CASSLGTGGSYNEQFF	TGTGCCAGCAGCTTGGGAACAGGGGGCTCCTACAATGAGCAGTTCTTC
TRBV6-1	-	TRBD1	TRBJ1-2	CASSEGPRQGGYGYTF	TGTGCCAGCAGTGAAGGACCTAGACAGGGTGGCTATGGCTACACCTTC
TRBV4-3	-	-	TRBJ2-7	CASSQDVALSEQYF	TGCGCCAGCAGCCAAGATGTAGCCTTGTCCGAGCAGTACTTC
TRBV30	-	-	TRBJ1-2	CAWSPGIVRYGYTF	TGTGCCTGGAGTCCAGGAATTGTACGCTATGGCTACACCTTC
TRBV2	once	-	TRBJ2-3	CASSQRGSTDTQYF	TGTGCCAGCAGTCAGAGGGGGAGCACAGATACGCAGTATTTT
TRBV5-8	-	TRBD1	TRBJ1-3	CASSFRGRNTIYF	TGTGCCAGCAGCTTCAGGGGGAGAAACACCATATATTTT
TRBV7-2	-	-	TRBJ1-2	CASSFRQREPTF	TGTGCCAGCAGCTTCCGTCAGCGGGAGCCCACCTTC
TRBV7-2	-	-	TRBJ2-7	CASSARVTYEQYF	TGTGCCAGCAGCGCACGGGTCACCTACGAGCAGTACTTC
TRBV9	few	TRBD1	TRBJ2-3	CASSPWDRGSADTQYF	TGTGCCAGTTCACCCTGGGACAGGGGGTCGGCAGATACGCAGTATTTT
TRBV27	-	TRBD2	TRBJ2-1	CASSLASGRVGEQFF	TGTGCCAGCAGTTTAGCTAGCGGGAGGGTCGGTGAGCAGTTCTTC
TRBV20-1	-	-	TRBJ2-7	CSARDQGAAVF	TGCAGTGCTAGAGATCAAGGGGCGGCGGTATTC
TRBV15	-	TRBD2	TRBJ2-1	CATRAGLADNEQFF	TGTGCCACCCGAGCAGGACTAGCCGACAATGAGCAGTTCTTC
TRBV10-3	-	TRBD1	TRBJ1-5	CASSKTGQGGWSNQPQHF	TGTGCCTCATCTAAAACGGGGCAGGGGGGTTGGTCCAATCAGCCCCAGCATTTT
TRBV5-4	-	-	TRBJ2-6	CASSLDSFSGANGLTF	TGTGCCAGCAGCTTGGACTCATTCTCTGGGGCCAACGGCCTGACTTTC
TRBV30	-	-	TRBJ2-1	CAWSVRRTDNEQFF	TGTGCCTGGAGTGTACGTAGAACCGACAATGAGCAGTTCTTC
TRBV4-3	-	TRBD1	TRBJ2-7	CASSRTGARDNEQYF	TGCGCCAGCAGCCGAACAGGGGCTAGGGATAACGAGCAGTACTTC
TRBV11-2	-	-	TRBJ1-2	CASSLGSLNGYTF	TGTGCCAGCAGCTTAGGGAGTTTAAATGGCTACACCTTC
TRBV28	-	-	TRBJ2-7	CASSFPGLYEQYF	TGTGCCAGCAGTTTCCCAGGGTTGTACGAGCAGTACTTC
TRBV19	-	-	TRBJ2-7	CASSTTPGGTHEQYF	TGTGCCAGTAGTACCACTCCTGGCGGGACCCACGAGCAGTACTTC
TRBV9	-	-	TRBJ1-4	CASSVGVANEKLFF	TGTGCCAGCAGCGTCGGGGTGGCTAATGAAAAACTGTTTTTT
TRBV6-5	-	TRBD1	TRBJ1-5	CASSSRQGLNQPQHF	TGTGCCAGCAGTTCCCGACAGGGCTTAAATCAGCCCCAGCATTTT
TRBV10-1	-	TRBD2	TRBJ2-7	CASSAGTSGSYEQYF	TGCGCCAGCAGCGCAGGGACTAGCGGATCCTACGAGCAGTACTTC